This TCR beta chain comes out of a study of T cell responses to AZD1222 COVID-19 vaccine. Measured with immunoSEQ multiplex PCR; TCRdb has only the in-frame clones, and not every one. The table has 140,000 to 150,000 clones, about 88% seen once. The sequenced sample was peripheral blood, obtained on day 0 of AZD1222 vaccination. The sequence was obtained from an adult in good health.

The CDR3 loop is CASSAPPGTLQETQYF. CDR3 bases: TGTGCCAGCAGTGCCCCCCCCGGGACACTTCAAGAGACCCAGTACTTC. This chain uses TRBV2 with TRBJ2-5; tentatively, D is TRBD1 (6 bases). CDR3 length equals 16 residues. Trimming removed 4 bases from V and 2 bases from J, with 17 bases in between. Germline CDR1 reads SNHLY; CDR2 reads FYNNEI.